A selection of T cell receptor beta chains follows, all from one sample in a study of OX40 agonist ivuxolimab in advanced cancers. This table comes from immunoSEQ multiplex PCR, and its TCRdb copy is limited to in-frame clones, with some not included. The table lists tens of thousands of clones, roughly 91% of them singletons, with around 0.31% in the top ten. The sample in question was CD4+ or CD8+ T cells sorted from blood, obtained in a trial of the OX40 agonist ivuxolimab. These receptor sequences come from an adult with an advanced solid tumor such as melanoma, head and neck, liver or kidney cancer. Each CDR3 is given without its conserved first and last residue.

v_call	j_call	cdr3_aa
TRBV6-6	TRBJ1-3	ASSYPSDRAGNTIY
TRBV6-5	TRBJ2-1	ASNRQGLYNEQF
TRBV6-5	TRBJ1-2	ASSLGTEIYGYT
TRBV2	TRBJ2-3	ASSEFSRTDTQY
TRBV15	TRBJ2-3	ATSATTSGGITDTQY
TRBV25-1	TRBJ2-1	ASRRDFYEQF
TRBV14	TRBJ2-1	ASSRGKTVGTSEQF
TRBV5-1	TRBJ2-1	ASSWGLAGVYEQF
TRBV7-6	TRBJ1-1	ASSFLGGAPSEAF
TRBV7-2	TRBJ2-1	ASSLVSGGANEQF
TRBV7-2	TRBJ1-1	ASSATRTGQKAF
TRBV5-4	TRBJ2-1	ASSLGGAVSYNEQF
TRBV18	TRBJ2-2	ASSPSGGYTGELF
TRBV19	TRBJ2-6	ASSIDLGSGYGANVLT
TRBV5-6	TRBJ1-2	ASSLARRDGYT
TRBV6-5	TRBJ1-1	ASSYRTGVEAF
TRBV6-6	TRBJ1-2	ASSSGQGTYGYT
TRBV18	TRBJ2-5	ASSPRLQETQY